The 5 T cell receptor beta chains listed next were all sequenced from one sample in a study of cytomegalovirus exposure and HLA in healthy donors. Some clones are missing from TCRdb's copy, which holds only in-frame ones; the method was immunoSEQ multiplex PCR. The table records tens of thousands of clones, 85% to 95% of them present only once. Sequenced: PBMCs. These TCRs come from a young woman in good health and CMV-seronegative.

The chain uses TRBV19 and TRBJ2-1; weak D call: TRBD1 (6 bases). This CDR3 contains 16 residues. Germline V gene data show CDR1 as LNHDA and CDR2 as SQIVND (reference sequence). The V and J ends lost 4 bases and 4 bases respectively, with 17 bases between them. The DNA for the CDR3 is TGTGCCAGTAGTACCGGGACAACCAGAGATTACAATGAGCAGTTCTTC. It codes for CASSTGTTRDYNEQFF.

This chain links TRBV5-6 with TRBJ1-3, with TRBD1 matching over 7 bases. Germline values: CDR1 SGHDT, CDR2 YYEEEE. V shed 4 bases and J 0 bases; nucleotides not matched to a gene: 4. The CDR3 covers 15 residues. The CDR3 sequence is CASSTGTVSGNTIYF. CDR3 DNA: TGTGCCAGCAGCACAGGGACAGTCTCTGGAAACACCATATATTTT.

The chain carries TRBV7-2 and TRBJ1-5; D is uncertain. With 8 bases removed from V and 1 base from J, the gap between germline ends came to 12 bases. CDR1 is SGHTA and CDR2 is FQGNSA in the germline V gene. The CDR3 is 14 amino acids. Here the CDR3 DNA reads TGTGCCAGCGCCACGACTATCAGCAATCAGCCCCAGCATTTT. This translates into CASATTISNQPQHF.

This chain joins TRBV2 and TRBJ1-5; the D gene is possibly TRBD1 (5 bases). The germline V and J ends were trimmed by 6 bases and 2 bases, with 20 bases remaining between them. In germline, CDR1 is SNHLY, CDR2 FYNNEI. The CDR3 is made up of 17 amino acids. The CDR3 region has the DNA TGTGCCAGCAGCGCGAGGCGGGGGGGAGGAGGCAATCAGCCCCAGCATTTT. This encodes CASSARRGGGGNQPQHF.

The chain uses TRBV5-5 and TRBJ1-5, with TRBD1 matching over 7 bases. The CDR3 consists of 17 residues. The ends lost 3 bases at V and 9 bases at J; junction bases unmatched: 18. Germline CDR1 and CDR2: SGHKS and YYEKEE (reference sequence). The CDR3: CASSSFLGQLKCGPQHF. CDR3 bases: TGTGCCAGCAGCTCATTTCTGGGACAGCTCAAATGCGGGCCCCAGCATTTT.